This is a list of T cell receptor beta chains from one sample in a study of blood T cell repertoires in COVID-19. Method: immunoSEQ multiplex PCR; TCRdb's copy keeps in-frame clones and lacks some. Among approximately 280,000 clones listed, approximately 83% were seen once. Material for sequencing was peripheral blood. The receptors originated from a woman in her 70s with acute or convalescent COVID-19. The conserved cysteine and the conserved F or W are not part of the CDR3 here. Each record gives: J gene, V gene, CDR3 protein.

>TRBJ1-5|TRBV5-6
ASSQTGGARNQPQH
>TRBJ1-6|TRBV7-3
ASSLEGSFNSPLH
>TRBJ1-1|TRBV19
ASSPSTALGGEAF
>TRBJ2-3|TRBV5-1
ASSLMARLAGTDTQY
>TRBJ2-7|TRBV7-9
ASSTGTGGPYEQY
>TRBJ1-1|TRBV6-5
ASSQGQEPAEAF
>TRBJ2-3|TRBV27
ASSSRGARLTDTQY
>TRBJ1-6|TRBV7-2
ASSFYGTGNNSPLH
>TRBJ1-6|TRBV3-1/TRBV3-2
ASSLRPGYNSPLH
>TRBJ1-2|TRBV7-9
ASSFGTEIGYT
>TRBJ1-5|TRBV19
ASSPQWGRGQPQH
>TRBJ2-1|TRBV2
ASSQLAGGLNEQF
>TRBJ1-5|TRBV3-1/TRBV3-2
ASSVRGYQPQH
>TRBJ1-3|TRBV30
AYRGTVGNTIY
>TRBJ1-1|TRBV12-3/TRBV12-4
ASSRRGNTEAF
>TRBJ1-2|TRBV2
ASRAANYGYT
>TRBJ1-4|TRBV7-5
VRSLDVWGTGPTTNEKLF
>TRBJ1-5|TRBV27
ASSFPPDRNSNQPQH
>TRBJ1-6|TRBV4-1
ASSHRSGTGLYSPLH
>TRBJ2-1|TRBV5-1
ASSPPGGEVWNEQF
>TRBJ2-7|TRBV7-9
ASSRPPAGRTGNEQY
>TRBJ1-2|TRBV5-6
ASSLGGNYGYT
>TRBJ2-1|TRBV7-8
ASSLGTSGLNEQF
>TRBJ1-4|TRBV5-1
ASSAGQGVGEKLF
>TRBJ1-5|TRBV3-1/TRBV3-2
ASSQGSPNQPQH
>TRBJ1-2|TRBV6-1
ASSENQGVRGYT
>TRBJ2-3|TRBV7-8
ASSPARTRSDTQY
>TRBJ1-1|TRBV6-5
ASRTTGRTEAF
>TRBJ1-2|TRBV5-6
ASSPEKGLLYYGYT
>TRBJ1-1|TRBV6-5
ASSTTGKAF
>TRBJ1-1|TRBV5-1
ASGGQGRAF
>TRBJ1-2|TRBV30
AWAGGAVTYGYT
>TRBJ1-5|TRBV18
ASSPPPGQDNQPQH
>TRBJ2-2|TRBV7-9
ASNRVLDTGELF
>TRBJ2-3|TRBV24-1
ATSDHQIPSTDTQY
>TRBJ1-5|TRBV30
AWSSSGGAGNQPQH
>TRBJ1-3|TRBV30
AWSVGTRNTIY
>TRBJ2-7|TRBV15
ATSRDVRERTYEQY
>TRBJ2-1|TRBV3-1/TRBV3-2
ASSYWSGEQF
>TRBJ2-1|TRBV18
ASSPGNDEQF
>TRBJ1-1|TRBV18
ASSWGVLSKVNTEAF
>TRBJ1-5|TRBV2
ASMGQGHQPQH
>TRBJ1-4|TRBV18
ASSPGQRNEKLF
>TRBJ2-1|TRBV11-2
ASSFQRGTGEQF
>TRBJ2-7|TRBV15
ATSRDPPGAYEQY
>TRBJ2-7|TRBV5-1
ASRPGRDYEQY
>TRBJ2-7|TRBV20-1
SASGHRGKTYEQY
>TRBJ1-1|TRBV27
ASSLYDSGGKGTEAF
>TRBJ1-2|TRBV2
ASSGLVPHYT
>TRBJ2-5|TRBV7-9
ASSLGQNRDEETQY
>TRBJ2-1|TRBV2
ASTATSPFFNEQF
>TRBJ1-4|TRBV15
ATSRARRGQGEKLF
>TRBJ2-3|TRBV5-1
ASGPNSGGDTQY
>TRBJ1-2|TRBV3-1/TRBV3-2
ASSHRQGRGYT
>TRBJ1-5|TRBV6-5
ASSPRDRANQPQH
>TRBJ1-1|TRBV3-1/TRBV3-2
ASSVRASGEAF
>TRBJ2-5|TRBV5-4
ASSLGTAQETQY
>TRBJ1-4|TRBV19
ASSTGTGGGEKLF
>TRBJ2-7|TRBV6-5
ASSHRGGEQY
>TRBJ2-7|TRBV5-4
ASSLGGRGSYEQY